This T cell receptor (beta chain) was obtained from a study of regulatory T cells in long-lasting Graves disease. Overall study context: More than 5 years of antithyroid drugs with positive TSH receptor antibodies defined persistent Graves' disease. Study-wide findings and caveats: Compared with new cases, persistent Graves' patients showed reduced TCR diversity.

As concerns this clonotype: Its antigen remains unidentified.

This sample's time point: persistent/refractory GD, antithyroid drugs over 5 years with positive TRAb. With RNA extracted from PBMCs as input, the TCR library was made. It was an endocrinology department in Xi'an, China, that provided the patients. TCR beta libraries were built with iRepertoire HTBI primers and Arm-PCR of CDR3 regions. Via MiXCR, TCRdb re-called the multiplex PCR reads, giving one row per CDR3 protein. The table includes around 460,000 distinct CDR3 sequences, roughly 21% detected once. This CDR3 has 14 amino acids. Trimming took off 4 bases at V and 10 bases at J, with 20 bases between the two ends. Germline V gene lookup returns CDR1 SGDLS and CDR2 YYNGEE.

Sequenced material: peripheral blood mononuclear cells (PBMCs), taken when the disease was refractory, from a patient treated with antithyroid drugs. This TCR was recovered from a female donor with Graves disease. This chain connects TRBV9 to TRBJ1-2, with D unresolved. DNA of the CDR3: TGTGCCAGCAGCCCTAGAATAAGAGGGTCGGACTACACCTTC. This codes for CASSPRIRGSDYTF. The whole variable domain, filled in from reference TRBV9 and TRBJ1-2, reads DSGVTQTPKHLITATGQRVTLRCSPRSGDLSVYWYQQSLDQGLQFLIQYYNGEERAKGNILERFSAQQFPDLHSELNLSSLELGDSALYFCASSPRIRGSDYTFGSGTRLTVV.